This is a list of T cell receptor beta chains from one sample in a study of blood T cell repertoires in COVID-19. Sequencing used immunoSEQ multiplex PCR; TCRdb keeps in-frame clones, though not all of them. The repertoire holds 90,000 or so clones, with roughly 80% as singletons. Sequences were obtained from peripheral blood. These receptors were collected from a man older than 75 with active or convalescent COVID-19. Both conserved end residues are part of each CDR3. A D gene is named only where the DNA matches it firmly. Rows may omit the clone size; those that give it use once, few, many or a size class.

cdr3_nt: TGTGCCAGCAGCCATCCAACGGTGAACACTGAAGCTTTCTTT
cdr3_aa: CASSHPTVNTEAFF
j_call: TRBJ1-1
d_call: -
v_call: TRBV28
clone_size: -

cdr3_nt: TGTGCCAGCGAATCGAGCGGGGGGCGTCGAGGAACTGAAGCTTTCTTT
cdr3_aa: CASESSGGRRGTEAFF
j_call: TRBJ1-1
d_call: -
v_call: TRBV28
clone_size: few

cdr3_nt: TGTGCCAGCAGTTCGGCGGGAGAGACCCAGTACTTC
cdr3_aa: CASSSAGETQYF
j_call: TRBJ2-5
d_call: -
v_call: TRBV27
clone_size: -

cdr3_nt: TGCAGCGGGAGCGGGACCACGTACAATGAGCAGTTCTTC
cdr3_aa: CSGSGTTYNEQFF
j_call: TRBJ2-1
d_call: TRBD2
v_call: TRBV29-1
clone_size: -

cdr3_nt: TGTGCCAGCAGCCTCGGGACCAGGGGGCCGATAGAGACCCAGTACTTC
cdr3_aa: CASSLGTRGPIETQYF
j_call: TRBJ2-5
d_call: TRBD1
v_call: TRBV9
clone_size: -

cdr3_nt: TGTGCCAGCAGCTCCCTTTGGGGACAGGGGTCTAATGAGCAGTTCTTC
cdr3_aa: CASSSLWGQGSNEQFF
j_call: TRBJ2-1
d_call: TRBD1
v_call: TRBV3-1/TRBV3-2
clone_size: -

cdr3_nt: TGTGCCAGCAGCTTAGGGACAGGGGGCTACGAGCAGTACTTC
cdr3_aa: CASSLGTGGYEQYF
j_call: TRBJ2-7
d_call: TRBD1
v_call: TRBV11-3
clone_size: few

cdr3_nt: TGTGCCAGCAGCTCCGGCCTAGCATTAGGCACAGATACGCAGTATTTT
cdr3_aa: CASSSGLALGTDTQYF
j_call: TRBJ2-3
d_call: -
v_call: TRBV7-9
clone_size: -

cdr3_nt: TGTGCCACCAGTGGGGACATTGCCCCCTATGGCTACACCTTC
cdr3_aa: CATSGDIAPYGYTF
j_call: TRBJ1-2
d_call: -
v_call: TRBV24-1
clone_size: -

cdr3_nt: TGTGCCAGCAGTTTCCTTGGGGCGGCCGGGGAGCTGTTTTTT
cdr3_aa: CASSFLGAAGELFF
j_call: TRBJ2-2
d_call: -
v_call: TRBV28
clone_size: -

cdr3_nt: TGTGCCAGCAGCCTTGGGGGGGCGAATGAGCAGTTCTTC
cdr3_aa: CASSLGGANEQFF
j_call: TRBJ2-1
d_call: -
v_call: TRBV7-9
clone_size: -

cdr3_nt: TGTGCCAGCAGCTTTCCGGGACAGGGGTACGAGCAGTACTTC
cdr3_aa: CASSFPGQGYEQYF
j_call: TRBJ2-7
d_call: TRBD1
v_call: TRBV13
clone_size: -

cdr3_nt: TGCGCCAGCACCCGGACAGGGTTGGGCACGAACACTGAAGCTTTCTTT
cdr3_aa: CASTRTGLGTNTEAFF
j_call: TRBJ1-1
d_call: TRBD1
v_call: TRBV4-1
clone_size: once

cdr3_nt: TGTGCCAGCTCAGAGGACTGGGGCAATCAGCCCCAGCATTTT
cdr3_aa: CASSEDWGNQPQHF
j_call: TRBJ1-5
d_call: -
v_call: TRBV18
clone_size: -

cdr3_nt: TGTGCCAGCACCGATAATTCACCCCTCCACTTT
cdr3_aa: CASTDNSPLHF
j_call: TRBJ1-6
d_call: -
v_call: TRBV28
clone_size: once

cdr3_nt: TGTGCCAGCTCGCCTACAGGGGGCGCCCCGAACACCGGGGAGCTGTTTTTT
cdr3_aa: CASSPTGGAPNTGELFF
j_call: TRBJ2-2
d_call: TRBD1
v_call: TRBV18
clone_size: -

cdr3_nt: TGTGCCAGCTCGCCTGACAGCCTTCGGACTGAAGCTTTCTTT
cdr3_aa: CASSPDSLRTEAFF
j_call: TRBJ1-1
d_call: -
v_call: TRBV18
clone_size: -

cdr3_nt: TGTGCCAGCAATAGACAGGGCGGTTTGCGGCCCTACGAGCAGTACTTC
cdr3_aa: CASNRQGGLRPYEQYF
j_call: TRBJ2-7
d_call: TRBD1
v_call: TRBV14
clone_size: -

cdr3_nt: TGTGCCAGCAGCTTGGCGGGGACAGGGGTTGGCTACACCTTC
cdr3_aa: CASSLAGTGVGYTF
j_call: TRBJ1-2
d_call: TRBD1
v_call: TRBV5-5
clone_size: -

cdr3_nt: TGTGCCAGTAGGCCGGGACAGGGAGTTGAAAAACTGTTTTTT
cdr3_aa: CASRPGQGVEKLFF
j_call: TRBJ1-4
d_call: TRBD1
v_call: TRBV19
clone_size: -

cdr3_nt: TGTGCCACCAGCAGTCGGACAGGGGGCCTTACCGGGGAGCTGTTTTTT
cdr3_aa: CATSSRTGGLTGELFF
j_call: TRBJ2-2
d_call: TRBD1
v_call: TRBV15
clone_size: -

cdr3_nt: TGTGCCAGCAGTGAAGAGGTGGGACAGGGAAACACCGGGGAGCTGTTTTTT
cdr3_aa: CASSEEVGQGNTGELFF
j_call: TRBJ2-2
d_call: TRBD1
v_call: TRBV2
clone_size: few

cdr3_nt: TGTGCCAGTAGGAGGACAGGGGGACGCTACGAGCAGTACTTC
cdr3_aa: CASRRTGGRYEQYF
j_call: TRBJ2-7
d_call: TRBD1
v_call: TRBV19
clone_size: -

cdr3_nt: TGTGCCTGGAGTTCAGAAAACTATGGCTACACCTTC
cdr3_aa: CAWSSENYGYTF
j_call: TRBJ1-2
d_call: -
v_call: TRBV30
clone_size: -

cdr3_nt: TGTGCCAGCGGTACTAGCGGGGGGGCCGGGGATACGCAGTATTTT
cdr3_aa: CASGTSGGAGDTQYF
j_call: TRBJ2-3
d_call: TRBD2
v_call: TRBV7-2
clone_size: -

cdr3_nt: TGCGCCAGCAGCCAAGAGCCGGGGGGAGGGGGAAACATTCAGTACTTC
cdr3_aa: CASSQEPGGGGNIQYF
j_call: TRBJ2-4
d_call: -
v_call: TRBV4-3
clone_size: -

cdr3_nt: TGTGCCAGCAGCTTAATGGACAAGGGTCCCCTAGACTTT
cdr3_aa: CASSLMDKGPLDF
j_call: TRBJ1-6
d_call: -
v_call: TRBV11-2
clone_size: -

cdr3_nt: TGTGCCAGCAGCTGGGGAGGGAGGGGAGGCAATACGCAGTATTTT
cdr3_aa: CASSWGGRGGNTQYF
j_call: TRBJ2-3
d_call: TRBD2
v_call: TRBV7-2
clone_size: -

cdr3_nt: TGTGCCAGCAGCATTAACCCAGGGTGGGAGACCCAGTACTTC
cdr3_aa: CASSINPGWETQYF
j_call: TRBJ2-5
d_call: -
v_call: TRBV5-4
clone_size: -

cdr3_nt: TGTGCCAGCTCACAGACGAGGGGCAGGGGGGACACTGAAGCTTTCTTT
cdr3_aa: CASSQTRGRGDTEAFF
j_call: TRBJ1-1
d_call: TRBD1
v_call: TRBV18
clone_size: -

cdr3_nt: TGTGCCAGCAGCCACGGTCAGGGGTATGAAAAACTGTTTTTT
cdr3_aa: CASSHGQGYEKLFF
j_call: TRBJ1-4
d_call: -
v_call: TRBV3-1/TRBV3-2
clone_size: few

cdr3_nt: TGTGCCAGCTCACCAAGTGGAGGGATTGAAAAAAAACTGTTTTTT
cdr3_aa: CASSPSGGIEKKLFF
j_call: TRBJ1-4
d_call: -
v_call: TRBV18
clone_size: -

cdr3_nt: TGTGCCAGCCCCGACCGGGACAGAATTTACGAGCAGTACTTC
cdr3_aa: CASPDRDRIYEQYF
j_call: TRBJ2-7
d_call: TRBD1
v_call: TRBV18
clone_size: -

cdr3_nt: TGTGCCAGCAGTCCGCGGATCGGGCGGGCCCTCCACTTT
cdr3_aa: CASSPRIGRALHF
j_call: TRBJ1-6
d_call: -
v_call: TRBV27
clone_size: once

cdr3_nt: TGTGCCAGCACATCTGGTGGGGCCAATACAAGGCAGTACTTC
cdr3_aa: CASTSGGANTRQYF
j_call: TRBJ2-7
d_call: -
v_call: TRBV6-5
clone_size: once

cdr3_nt: TGTGCCAGTACCAGGGATCAAGGAAACACCATATATTTT
cdr3_aa: CASTRDQGNTIYF
j_call: TRBJ1-3
d_call: -
v_call: TRBV3-1/TRBV3-2
clone_size: -

cdr3_nt: TGTGCCAGCAGCTTAAGGGGACTAGCGAGCGGCGGCGAGACCCAGTACTTC
cdr3_aa: CASSLRGLASGGETQYF
j_call: TRBJ2-5
d_call: TRBD2
v_call: TRBV7-2
clone_size: -

cdr3_nt: TGTGCCAGCAGTTACTCGCCGCGGCCTACATATGGCTACACCTTC
cdr3_aa: CASSYSPRPTYGYTF
j_call: TRBJ1-2
d_call: -
v_call: TRBV6-5
clone_size: -

cdr3_nt: TGTGCCAGCAGCTTAGCGACTAGCGGGATCCCCTACGAGCAGTACTTC
cdr3_aa: CASSLATSGIPYEQYF
j_call: TRBJ2-7
d_call: TRBD2
v_call: TRBV7-8
clone_size: -

cdr3_nt: TGTGCCAGCAGCGGGACCGGGACAGTAAACACTGAAGCTTTCTTT
cdr3_aa: CASSGTGTVNTEAFF
j_call: TRBJ1-1
d_call: TRBD1
v_call: TRBV6-5
clone_size: -

cdr3_nt: TGTGCCAGCAGGAGGGGGGCTAGCGGCTCCTACGAGCAGTACTTC
cdr3_aa: CASRRGASGSYEQYF
j_call: TRBJ2-7
d_call: -
v_call: TRBV2
clone_size: -